This TCR beta chain is from a study of identical twins. Study-wide results and limits: Where beta out-of-frame sequences were concerned, excess twin sharing was weaker. Fewer insertions characterized abundant cord blood beta clonotypes, whereas memory repertoires showed none. Zero-insertion findings could be partly confounded by invariant cells (MAIT and iNKT cells).

Trimming at V came to 2 bases and at J to 8 bases, leaving 4 bases not matched to a gene. The germline gives CDR1 MNHEY, CDR2 SVGEGT. The CDR3 is 16 amino acids. One entry per CDR3 protein, called by TCRdb with MiXCR from the 5' RACE reads. The table lists about 530,000 distinct CDR3 sequences, approximately 20% of them singletons. With respect to this clonotype: What it recognizes is unknown.

These data were also filed under a second study, of yellow fever vaccine responses in identical twins.

Sequenced sample: CD4+ T cells sorted from blood. This sequence was found in a woman aged 18-35 years in good health. The chain recombines TRBV6-2 or TRBV6-3 with TRBJ1-6, with TRBD1 identical over 12 bases. CDR3 amino acids: CASSYKGQGADSPLHF. The CDR3 nucleotides are TGTGCCAGCAGTTACAAGGGACAGGGGGCAGATTCACCCCTCCACTTT.